Sequencing of this T cell receptor beta chain was carried out in a study of blood T cell repertoires in COVID-19. In the authors' methods: Reference gene primers were amplified, and this amplification served to estimate nucleated cell counts. Using immunoSEQ multiplex PCR, the repertoire was profiled, and TCRdb retains in-frame clones only, with some absent. The DNA gave D and trimming, while V, J and clone size come from that table. Among more than 90,000 clones listed, approximately 84% were seen once. V lost 5 bases and J 6 bases, leaving 14 bases between the germline ends. Germline loops: CDR1 SGHAT, CDR2 FQDESV (reference sequence). The CDR3 is 13 residues long.

The chain uses TRBV11-1 and TRBJ2-7, with D perhaps TRBD1 (5 bases). The sequenced sample consisted of peripheral blood. The TCR comes from a man aged 40-55 years with acute or convalescent COVID-19. CDR3 sequence reads: CASSTRALGEQYF. The DNA for the CDR3 is TGTGCCAGCAGCACCAGGGCCTTGGGCGAGCAGTACTTC.